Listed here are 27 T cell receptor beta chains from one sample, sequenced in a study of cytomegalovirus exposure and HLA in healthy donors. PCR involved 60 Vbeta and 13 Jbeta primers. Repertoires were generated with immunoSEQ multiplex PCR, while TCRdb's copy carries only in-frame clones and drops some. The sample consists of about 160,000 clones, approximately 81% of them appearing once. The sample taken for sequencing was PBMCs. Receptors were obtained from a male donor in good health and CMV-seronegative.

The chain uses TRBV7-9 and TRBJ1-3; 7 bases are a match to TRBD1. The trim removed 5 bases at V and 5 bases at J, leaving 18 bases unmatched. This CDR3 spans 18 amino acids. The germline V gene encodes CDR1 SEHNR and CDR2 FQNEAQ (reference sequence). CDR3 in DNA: TGTGCCAGCAGCCACAACCCGACGACAGGGCCAAGACGAAACACCATATATTTT. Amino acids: CASSHNPTTGPRRNTIYF.

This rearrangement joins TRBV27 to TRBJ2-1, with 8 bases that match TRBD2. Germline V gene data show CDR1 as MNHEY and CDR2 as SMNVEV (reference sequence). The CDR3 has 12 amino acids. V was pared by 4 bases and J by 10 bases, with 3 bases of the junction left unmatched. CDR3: CASSSGGSEQFF. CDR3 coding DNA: TGTGCCAGCAGTTCGGGGGGGAGCGAGCAGTTCTTC.

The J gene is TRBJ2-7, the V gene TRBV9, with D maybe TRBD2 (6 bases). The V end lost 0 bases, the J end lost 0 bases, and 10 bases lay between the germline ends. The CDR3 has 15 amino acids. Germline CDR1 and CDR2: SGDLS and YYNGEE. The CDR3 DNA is TGTGCCAGCAGCGTAGACCCCGGGAGCTCCTACGAGCAGTACTTC. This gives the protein CASSVDPGSSYEQYF.

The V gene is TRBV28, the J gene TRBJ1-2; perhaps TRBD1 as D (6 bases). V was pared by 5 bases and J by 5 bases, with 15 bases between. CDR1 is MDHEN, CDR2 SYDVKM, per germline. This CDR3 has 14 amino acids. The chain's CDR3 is CASSTGQPPYGYTF. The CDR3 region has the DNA TGTGCCAGCAGTACCGGACAGCCCCCGTATGGCTACACCTTC.

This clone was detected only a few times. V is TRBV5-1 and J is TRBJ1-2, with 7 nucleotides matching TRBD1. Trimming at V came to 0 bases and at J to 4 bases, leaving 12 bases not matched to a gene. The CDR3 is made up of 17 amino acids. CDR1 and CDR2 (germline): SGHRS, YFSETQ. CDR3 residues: CASSLAPRDSLGYGYTF. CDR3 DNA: TGCGCCAGCAGCTTGGCCCCCCGGGACAGCCTTGGCTATGGCTACACCTTC.

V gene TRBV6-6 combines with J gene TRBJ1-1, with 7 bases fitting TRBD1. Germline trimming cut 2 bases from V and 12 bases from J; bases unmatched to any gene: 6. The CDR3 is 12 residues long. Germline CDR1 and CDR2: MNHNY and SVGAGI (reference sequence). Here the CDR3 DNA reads TGTGCCAGCAGTTACGGACAGGAGAGAACTTTCTTT. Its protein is CASSYGQERTFF.

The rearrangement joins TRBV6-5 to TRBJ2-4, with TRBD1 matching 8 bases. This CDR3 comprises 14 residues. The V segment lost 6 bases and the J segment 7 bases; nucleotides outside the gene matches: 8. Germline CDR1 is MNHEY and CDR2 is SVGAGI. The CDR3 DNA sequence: TGTGCCAGCAGGCCTCAGGGGGCGGGGAACATTCAGTACTTC. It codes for CASRPQGAGNIQYF.

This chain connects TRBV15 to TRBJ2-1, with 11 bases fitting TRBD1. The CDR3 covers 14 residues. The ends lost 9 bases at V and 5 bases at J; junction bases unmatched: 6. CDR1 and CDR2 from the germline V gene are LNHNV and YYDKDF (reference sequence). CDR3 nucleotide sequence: TGTGCCACGGACAGGGGGCAAGGTAACAATGAGCAGTTCTTC. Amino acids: CATDRGQGNNEQFF.

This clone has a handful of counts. In nucleotides, the CDR3 is TGTGCCAGCAGCCAATCGATATTGCGGGGCAATCAGCCCCAGCATTTT. This translates into CASSQSILRGNQPQHF. The rearrangement links TRBV6-6 to TRBJ1-5, with no clear D. V was clipped by 6 bases and J by 2 bases, with 17 bases between them. The CDR3 is 16 residues long. Germline V gene sequence: CDR1 MNHNY, CDR2 SVGAGI (reference sequence).

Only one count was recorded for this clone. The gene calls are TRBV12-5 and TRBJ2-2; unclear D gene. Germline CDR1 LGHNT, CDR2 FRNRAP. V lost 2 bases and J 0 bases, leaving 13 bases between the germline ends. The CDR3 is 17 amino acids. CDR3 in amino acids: CASGLLLRPPNTGELFF. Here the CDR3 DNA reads TGTGCTAGTGGTTTGCTCCTGCGGCCTCCGAACACCGGGGAGCTGTTTTTT.

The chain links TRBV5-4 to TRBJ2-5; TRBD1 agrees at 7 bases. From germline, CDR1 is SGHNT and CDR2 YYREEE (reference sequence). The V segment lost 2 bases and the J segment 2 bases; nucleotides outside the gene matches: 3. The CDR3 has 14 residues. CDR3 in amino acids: CASSFWTGQETQYF. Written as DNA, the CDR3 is TGTGCCAGCAGCTTCTGGACAGGACAAGAGACCCAGTACTTC.

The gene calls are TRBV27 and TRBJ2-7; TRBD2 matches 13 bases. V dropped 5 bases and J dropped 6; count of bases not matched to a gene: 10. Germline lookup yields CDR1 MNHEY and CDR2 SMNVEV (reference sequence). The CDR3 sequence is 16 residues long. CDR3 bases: TGTGCCAGCAGTCTGGGACTAGCGGGACCCCTCGTCGAGCAGTACTTC. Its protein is CASSLGLAGPLVEQYF.

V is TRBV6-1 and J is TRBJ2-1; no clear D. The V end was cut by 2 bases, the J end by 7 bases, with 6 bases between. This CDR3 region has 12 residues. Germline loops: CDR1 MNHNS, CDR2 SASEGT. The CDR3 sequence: CASSERLNEQFF. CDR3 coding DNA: TGTGCCAGCAGTGAAAGACTTAATGAGCAGTTCTTC.

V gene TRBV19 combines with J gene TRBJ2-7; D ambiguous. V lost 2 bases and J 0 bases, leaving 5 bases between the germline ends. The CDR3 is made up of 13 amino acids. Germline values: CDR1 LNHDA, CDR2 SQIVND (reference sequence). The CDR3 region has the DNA TGTGCCAGTAGTATAACAGCCTCCTACGAGCAGTACTTC. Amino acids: CASSITASYEQYF.

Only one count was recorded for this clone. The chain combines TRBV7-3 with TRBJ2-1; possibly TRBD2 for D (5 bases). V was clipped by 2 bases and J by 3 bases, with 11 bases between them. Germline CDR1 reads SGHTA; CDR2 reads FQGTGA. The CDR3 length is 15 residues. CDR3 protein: CASSLEEADYNEQFF. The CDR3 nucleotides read TGTGCCAGCAGCTTAGAGGAGGCAGACTACAATGAGCAGTTCTTC.

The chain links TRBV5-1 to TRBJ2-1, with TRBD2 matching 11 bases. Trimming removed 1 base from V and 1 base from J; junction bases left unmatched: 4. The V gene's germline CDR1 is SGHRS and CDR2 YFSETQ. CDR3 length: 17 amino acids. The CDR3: CASSLWTSGSSYNEQFF. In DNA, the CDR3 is TGCGCCAGCAGCTTGTGGACTAGCGGGTCATCCTACAATGAGCAGTTCTTC.

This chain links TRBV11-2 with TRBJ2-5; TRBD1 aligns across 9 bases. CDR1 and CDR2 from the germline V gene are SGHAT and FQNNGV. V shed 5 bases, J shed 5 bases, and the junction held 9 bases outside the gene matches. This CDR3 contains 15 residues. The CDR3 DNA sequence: TGTGCCAGCAGCCTCGGGGACAGGGACGGCGAGACCCAGTACTTC. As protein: CASSLGDRDGETQYF.

CDR3 in DNA: TGCGCCAGCAGCTTGGAACAGGGGCCACGCCACGAGCAGTACTTC. Its protein is CASSLEQGPRHEQYF. The chain joins TRBV5-1 to TRBJ2-7, with TRBD1 matching 7 bases. Losses at the gene ends were 0 bases for V and 5 bases for J; bases not matched to a gene: 8. This CDR3 is built from 15 residues. CDR1 SGHRS and CDR2 YFSETQ come from the germline V gene.

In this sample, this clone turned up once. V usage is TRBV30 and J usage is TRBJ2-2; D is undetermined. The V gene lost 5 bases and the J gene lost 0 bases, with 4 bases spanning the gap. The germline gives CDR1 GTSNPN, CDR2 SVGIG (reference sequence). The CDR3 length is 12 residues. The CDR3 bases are TGTGCCTGGTGCGCGAACACCGGGGAGCTGTTTTTT. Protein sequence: CAWCANTGELFF.

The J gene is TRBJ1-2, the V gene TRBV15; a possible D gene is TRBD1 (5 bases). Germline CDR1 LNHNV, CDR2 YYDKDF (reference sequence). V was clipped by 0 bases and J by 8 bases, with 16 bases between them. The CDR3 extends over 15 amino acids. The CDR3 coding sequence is TGTGCCACCAGCAGAGATCTGGGCAGGGCCCGCGGCTACACCTTC. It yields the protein CATSRDLGRARGYTF.

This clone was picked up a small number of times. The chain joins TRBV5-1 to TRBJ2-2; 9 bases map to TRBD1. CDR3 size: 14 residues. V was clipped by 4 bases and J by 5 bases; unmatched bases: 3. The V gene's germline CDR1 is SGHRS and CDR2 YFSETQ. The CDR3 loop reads CASSPGQGTGELFF. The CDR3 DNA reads TGCGCCAGCAGCCCTGGACAGGGGACCGGGGAGCTGTTTTTT. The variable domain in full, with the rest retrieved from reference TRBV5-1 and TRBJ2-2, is KAGVTQTPRYLIKTRGQQVTLSCSPISGHRSVSWYQQTPGQGLQFLFEYFSETQRNKGNFPGRFSGRQFSNSRSEMNVSTLELGDSALYLCASSPGQGTGELFFGEGSRLTVL.

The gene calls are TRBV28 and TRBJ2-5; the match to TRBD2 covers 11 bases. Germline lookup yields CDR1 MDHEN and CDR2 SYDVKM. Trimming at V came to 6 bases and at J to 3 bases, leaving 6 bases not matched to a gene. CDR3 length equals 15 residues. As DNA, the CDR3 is TGTGCCAGCAGAACCGGGACTAGCGGCAAAGAGACCCAGTACTTC. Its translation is CASRTGTSGKETQYF. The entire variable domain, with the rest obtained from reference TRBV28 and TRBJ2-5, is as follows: DVKVTQSSRYLVKRTGEKVFLECVQDMDHENMFWYRQDPGLGLRLIYFSYDVKMKEKGDIPEGYSVSREKKERFSLILESASTNQTSMYLCASRTGTSGKETQYFGPGTRLLVL.

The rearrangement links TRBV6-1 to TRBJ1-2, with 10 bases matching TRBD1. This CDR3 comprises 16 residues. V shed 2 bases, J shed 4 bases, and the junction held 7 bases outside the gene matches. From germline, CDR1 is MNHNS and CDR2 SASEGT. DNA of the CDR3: TGTGCCAGCAGTGAACTACCCCGGGACAGGGGCTATGGCTACACCTTC. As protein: CASSELPRDRGYGYTF.

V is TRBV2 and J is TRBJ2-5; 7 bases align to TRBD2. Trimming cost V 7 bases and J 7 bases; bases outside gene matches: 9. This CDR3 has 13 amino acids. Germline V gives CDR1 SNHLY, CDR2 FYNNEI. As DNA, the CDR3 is TGTGCCAGCACAGCGGCGTCGGGAGGGACCCAGTACTTC. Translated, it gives CASTAASGGTQYF. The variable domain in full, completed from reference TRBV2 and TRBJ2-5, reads EPEVTQTPSHQVTQMGQEVILRCVPISNHLYFYWYRQILGQKVEFLVSFYNNEISEKSEIFDDQFSVERPDGSNFTLKIRSTKLEDSAMYFCASTAASGGTQYFGPGTRLLVL.

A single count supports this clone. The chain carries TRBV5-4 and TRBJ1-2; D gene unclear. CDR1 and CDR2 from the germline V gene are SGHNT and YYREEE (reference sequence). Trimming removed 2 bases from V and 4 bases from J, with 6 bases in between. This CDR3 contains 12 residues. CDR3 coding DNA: TGTGCCAGCAGCTTTAGTGCCTATGGCTACACCTTC. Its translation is CASSFSAYGYTF.

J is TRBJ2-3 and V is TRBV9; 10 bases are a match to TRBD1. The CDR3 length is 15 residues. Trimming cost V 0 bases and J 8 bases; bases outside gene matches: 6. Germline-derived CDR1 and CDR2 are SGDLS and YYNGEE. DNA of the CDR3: TGTGCCAGCAGCGTAGGGACAGGGGGATATGTTACGCAGTATTTT. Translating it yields CASSVGTGGYVTQYF. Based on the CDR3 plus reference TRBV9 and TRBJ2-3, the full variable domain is DSGVTQTPKHLITATGQRVTLRCSPRSGDLSVYWYQQSLDQGLQFLIQYYNGEERAKGNILERFSAQQFPDLHSELNLSSLELGDSALYFCASSVGTGGYVTQYFGPGTRLTVL.

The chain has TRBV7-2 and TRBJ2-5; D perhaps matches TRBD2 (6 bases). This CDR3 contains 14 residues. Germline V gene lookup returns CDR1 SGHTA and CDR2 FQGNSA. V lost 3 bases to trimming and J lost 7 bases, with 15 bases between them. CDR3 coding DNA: TGTGCCAGCAGCTTGGCGGGACCGGAGGGGACCCAGTACTTC. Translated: CASSLAGPEGTQYF. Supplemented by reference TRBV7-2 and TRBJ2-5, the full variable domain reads GAGVSQSPSNKVTEKGKDVELRCDPISGHTALYWYRQSLGQGLEFLIYFQGNSAPDKSGLPSDRFSAERTGGSVSTLTIQRTQQEDSAVYLCASSLAGPEGTQYFGPGTRLLVL.